A single sample is the source of the 8 T cell receptor beta chains below, sequenced in a study of blood T cell repertoires in COVID-19. The protocol was immunoSEQ multiplex PCR, while the TCRdb copy is restricted to in-frame clones and leaves out a portion. The sample lists just under 65,000 clones, over 70% occurring once. The sample consisted of peripheral blood. Receptor source: a human donor in a cohort sampled during active COVID-19.

This clone was detected only a few times. The V call is TRBV5-1, the J call TRBJ2-7; 8 nucleotides line up with TRBD1. Germline CDR1 and CDR2: SGHRS and YFSETQ. V was pared by 0 bases and J by 6 bases, with 14 bases of the junction left unmatched. The CDR3 runs 17 residues. The chain's CDR3 is CASSLARDRSFGIEQYF. The CDR3, as DNA: TGCGCCAGCAGCTTGGCAAGGGACAGGTCTTTTGGTATCGAGCAGTACTTC.

The V and J genes are TRBV10-1 and TRBJ2-3; a weak D match, TRBD2 (7 bases). The germline V and J ends were trimmed by 0 bases and 3 bases, with 13 bases remaining between them. Germline V gene lookup returns CDR1 WNHNN and CDR2 SYGVQD (reference sequence). The CDR3 totals 16 residues. This CDR3 is CASSESTGGPTDTQYF. The CDR3 DNA reads as TGCGCCAGCAGTGAGTCGACCGGGGGGCCTACAGATACGCAGTATTTT.

This chain links TRBV7-9 with TRBJ2-3; maybe TRBD1 (6 bases). Germline-derived CDR1 and CDR2 are SEHNR and FQNEAQ (reference sequence). With 1 base removed from V and 12 bases from J, the gap between germline ends came to 14 bases. This CDR3 spans 13 amino acids. The CDR3 protein is CASSLEGQGSQYF. The CDR3 bases are TGTGCCAGCAGCTTAGAAGGTCAGGGGTCTCAGTATTTT.

This clone was detected only a few times. The chain couples TRBV6-2 or TRBV6-3 to TRBJ2-1; TRBD2 matches 10 bases. With 2 bases clipped from V and 7 bases from J, the junction kept 11 bases outside the gene matches. Germline CDR1 and CDR2: MNHEY and SVGEGT. This CDR3 has 17 residues. The CDR3 reads CASSYGSGRWGGNEQFF. Here the CDR3 DNA reads TGTGCCAGCAGTTACGGTAGCGGGAGGTGGGGAGGGAATGAGCAGTTCTTC.

The V and J genes are TRBV10-3 and TRBJ2-3, with 12 bases identical to TRBD2. The CDR3 is 16 amino acids. The J segment lost 0 bases and the V segment lost 6 bases, leaving 4 bases of the junction unmatched. Per germline, CDR1 ENHRY and CDR2 SYGVKD. The CDR3 spells CAIRLGLAGSTDTQYF. The CDR3 DNA is TGTGCCATCAGGCTCGGACTAGCGGGGAGCACAGATACGCAGTATTTT.

The chain uses TRBV9 and TRBJ2-1, with D possibly matching TRBD2 (5 bases). Germline loops: CDR1 SGDLS, CDR2 YYNGEE. This CDR3 has 15 residues. V shed 3 bases and J shed 0 bases, with 10 bases lying between them. In DNA form, the CDR3 reads TGTGCCAGCAGCGAGAGAGCGGCCTCCTACAATGAGCAGTTCTTC. Translated, it gives CASSERAASYNEQFF.

This clone was recorded once. The chain joins TRBV7-3 to TRBJ2-1, with a possible D match to TRBD1 (5 bases). V was clipped by 1 base and J by 7 bases, with 11 bases between them. Germline V gene data show CDR1 as SGHTA and CDR2 as FQGTGA. The CDR3 has 14 residues. The CDR3 DNA is TGTGCCAGCAGCTTAAGCTCAGCAGGGAATGAGCAGTTCTTC. Its protein product is CASSLSSAGNEQFF.

V and J are TRBV18 and TRBJ2-3; tentative D call: TRBD1 (5 bases). The CDR3 runs 12 residues. V gave up 8 bases and J gave up 5 bases, with 11 bases separating them. Germline-derived CDR1 and CDR2 are KGHSH and LQKENI. The CDR3 protein is CASLNRGDTQYF. DNA of the CDR3: TGTGCCAGCCTTAATAGGGGAGATACGCAGTATTTT.